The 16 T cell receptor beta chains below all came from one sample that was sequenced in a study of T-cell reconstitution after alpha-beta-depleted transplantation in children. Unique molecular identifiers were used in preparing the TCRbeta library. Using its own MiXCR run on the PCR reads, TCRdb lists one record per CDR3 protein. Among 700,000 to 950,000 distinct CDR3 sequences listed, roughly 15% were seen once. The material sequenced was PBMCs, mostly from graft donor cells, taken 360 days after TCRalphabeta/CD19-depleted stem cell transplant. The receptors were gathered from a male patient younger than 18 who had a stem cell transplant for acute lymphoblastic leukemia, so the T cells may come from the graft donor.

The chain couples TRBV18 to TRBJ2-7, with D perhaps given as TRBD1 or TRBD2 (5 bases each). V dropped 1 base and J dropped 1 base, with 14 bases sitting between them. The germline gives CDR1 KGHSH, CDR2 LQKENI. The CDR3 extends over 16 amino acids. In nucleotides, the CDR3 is TGTGCCAGCTCACCACGGGCCAGGGAGCGGTCCTACGAGCAGTACTTC. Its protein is CASSPRARERSYEQYF.

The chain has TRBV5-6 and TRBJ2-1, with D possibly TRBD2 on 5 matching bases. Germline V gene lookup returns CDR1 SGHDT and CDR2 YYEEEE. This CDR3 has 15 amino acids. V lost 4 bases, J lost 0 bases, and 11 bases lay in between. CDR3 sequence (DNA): TGTGCCAGCAGCCCTAGCTTCCGCTCCTACAATGAGCAGTTCTTC. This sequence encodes CASSPSFRSYNEQFF.

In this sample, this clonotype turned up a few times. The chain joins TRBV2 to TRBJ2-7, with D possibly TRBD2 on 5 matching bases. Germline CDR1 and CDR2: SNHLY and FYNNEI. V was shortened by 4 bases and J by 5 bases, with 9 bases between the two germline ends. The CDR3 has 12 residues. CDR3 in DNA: TGTGCCAGCAGTGCGGGGTTCCACGAGCAGTACTTC. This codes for CASSAGFHEQYF.

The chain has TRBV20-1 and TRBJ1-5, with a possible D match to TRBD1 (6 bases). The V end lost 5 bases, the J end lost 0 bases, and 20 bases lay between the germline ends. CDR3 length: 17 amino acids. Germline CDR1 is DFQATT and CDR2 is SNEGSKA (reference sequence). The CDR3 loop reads CSAPGPGTQYSNQPQHF. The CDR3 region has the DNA TGCAGTGCTCCCGGCCCCGGGACACAATATAGCAATCAGCCCCAGCATTTT.

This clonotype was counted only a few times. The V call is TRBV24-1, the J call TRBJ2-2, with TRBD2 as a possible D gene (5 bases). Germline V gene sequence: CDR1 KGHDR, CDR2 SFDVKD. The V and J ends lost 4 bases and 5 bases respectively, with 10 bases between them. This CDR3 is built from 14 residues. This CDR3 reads CATSEPGGTGELFF. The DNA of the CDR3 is TGTGCCACCAGTGAGCCCGGAGGTACCGGGGAGCTGTTTTTT.

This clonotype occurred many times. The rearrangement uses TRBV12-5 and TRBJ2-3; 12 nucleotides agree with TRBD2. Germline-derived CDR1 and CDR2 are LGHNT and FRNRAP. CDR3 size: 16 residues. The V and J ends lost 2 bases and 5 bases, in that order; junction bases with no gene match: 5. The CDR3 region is CASGLRLAGVQDTQYF. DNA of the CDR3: TGTGCTAGTGGTTTGAGACTAGCGGGAGTTCAAGATACGCAGTATTTT.

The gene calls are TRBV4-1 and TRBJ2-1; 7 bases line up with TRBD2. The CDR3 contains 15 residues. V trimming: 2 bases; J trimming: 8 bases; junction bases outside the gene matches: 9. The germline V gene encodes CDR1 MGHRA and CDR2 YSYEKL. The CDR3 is CASSQLGSGYDEQFF. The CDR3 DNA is TGCGCCAGCAGCCAACTTGGTAGCGGGTACGATGAGCAGTTCTTC.

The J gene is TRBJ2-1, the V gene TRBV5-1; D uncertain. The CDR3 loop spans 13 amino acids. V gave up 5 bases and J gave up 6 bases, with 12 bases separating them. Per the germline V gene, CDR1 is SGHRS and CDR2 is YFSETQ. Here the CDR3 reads CASSTVTSNEQFF. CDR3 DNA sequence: TGCGCCAGCAGTACTGTCACCTCCAATGAGCAGTTCTTC.

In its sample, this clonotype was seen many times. The CDR3 sequence is CSVGPSLGYEQYF. CDR3 sequence (DNA): TGCAGCGTTGGTCCCTCCTTGGGGTACGAGCAGTACTTC. The chain carries TRBV29-1 and TRBJ2-7, with D unresolved. Per the germline V gene, CDR1 is SQVTM and CDR2 is ANQGSEA. V lost 4 bases and J 4 bases, leaving 14 bases between the germline ends. This CDR3 spans 13 amino acids.

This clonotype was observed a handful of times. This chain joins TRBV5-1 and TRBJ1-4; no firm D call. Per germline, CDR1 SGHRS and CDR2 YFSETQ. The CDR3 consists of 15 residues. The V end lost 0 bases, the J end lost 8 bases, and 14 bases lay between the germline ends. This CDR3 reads CASSLDSRTKEKLFF. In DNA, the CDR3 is TGCGCCAGCAGCTTGGACAGCCGTACGAAGGAAAAACTGTTTTTT. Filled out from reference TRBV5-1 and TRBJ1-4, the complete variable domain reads KAGVTQTPRYLIKTRGQQVTLSCSPISGHRSVSWYQQTPGQGLQFLFEYFSETQRNKGNFPGRFSGRQFSNSRSEMNVSTLELGDSALYLCASSLDSRTKEKLFFGSGTQLSVL.

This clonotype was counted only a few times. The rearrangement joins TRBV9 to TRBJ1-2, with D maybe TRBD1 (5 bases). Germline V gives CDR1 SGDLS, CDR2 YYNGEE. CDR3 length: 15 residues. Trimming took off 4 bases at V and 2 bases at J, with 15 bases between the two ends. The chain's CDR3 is CASSPRQTINYGYTF. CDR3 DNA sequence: TGTGCCAGCAGCCCCCGACAGACAATCAACTATGGCTACACCTTC. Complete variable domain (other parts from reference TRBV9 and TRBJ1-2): DSGVTQTPKHLITATGQRVTLRCSPRSGDLSVYWYQQSLDQGLQFLIQYYNGEERAKGNILERFSAQQFPDLHSELNLSSLELGDSALYFCASSPRQTINYGYTFGSGTRLTVV.

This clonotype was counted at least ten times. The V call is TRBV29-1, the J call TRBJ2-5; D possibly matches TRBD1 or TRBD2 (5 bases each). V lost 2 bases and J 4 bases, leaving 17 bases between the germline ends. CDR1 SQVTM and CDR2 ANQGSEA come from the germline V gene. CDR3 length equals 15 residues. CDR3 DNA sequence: TGCAGCGTTGAAAACGGGACGCCCCTTGGAGAGACCCAGTACTTC. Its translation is CSVENGTPLGETQYF.

The CDR3 sequence: CASSVVGGGNNEQFF. The CDR3 DNA sequence: TGTGCCAGCAGCGTAGTAGGGGGAGGGAACAATGAGCAGTTCTTC. V usage is TRBV9 and J usage is TRBJ2-1, with a possible D match to TRBD2 (7 bases). The CDR3 spans 15 residues. CDR1 SGDLS and CDR2 YYNGEE come from the germline V gene. V lost 0 bases and J 5 bases, leaving 12 bases between the germline ends.

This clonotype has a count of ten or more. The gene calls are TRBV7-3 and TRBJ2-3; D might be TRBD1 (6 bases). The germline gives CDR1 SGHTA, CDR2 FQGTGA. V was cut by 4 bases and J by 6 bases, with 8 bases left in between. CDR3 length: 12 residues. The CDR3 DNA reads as TGTGCCAGCAGCTCAACAGGGGATACGCAGTATTTT. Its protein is CASSSTGDTQYF.

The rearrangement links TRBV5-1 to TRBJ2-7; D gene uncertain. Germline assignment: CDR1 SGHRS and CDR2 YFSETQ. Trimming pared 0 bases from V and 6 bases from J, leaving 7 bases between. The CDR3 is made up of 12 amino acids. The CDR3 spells CASSLASSEQYF. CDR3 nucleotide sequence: TGCGCCAGCAGCTTGGCCTCGAGCGAGCAGTACTTC.

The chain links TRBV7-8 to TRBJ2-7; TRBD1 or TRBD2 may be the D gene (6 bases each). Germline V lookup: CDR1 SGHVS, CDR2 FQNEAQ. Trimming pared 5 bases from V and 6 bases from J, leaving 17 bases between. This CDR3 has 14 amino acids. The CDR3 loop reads CASSHRGGSIEQYF. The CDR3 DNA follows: TGTGCCAGCAGCCATAGAGGGGGGAGTATCGAGCAGTACTTC.